Below, 21 T cell receptor beta chains from the same sample are listed, as sequenced in a study of molecular identifiers for immune sequencing clone quantification (dated by TCRdb to the late 2010s). Libraries came from PCR. For sequencing, a NextSeq 500 was employed. The public reads were quality trimmed at Q25 with fastp and then assembled into clones with MiXCR by TCRdb, keeping productive beta chains. Every entry covers one CDR3 protein and lists the most common genes and DNA from its rows. The sample data list around 300,000 distinct CDR3 sequences, and 24% of these were observed just once. The ten largest clones add up to about 0.7% of the sample. Sequencing used naive CD8+ T cells from blood, with Jurkat cell RNA spiked in. The cell subset or site label, read with the paper, signifies: FACS-sorted CD8+CD4-CCR7+CD45RA+ naive T cells. The receptor set was obtained from a human donor in good health. Some libraries in this study had Jurkat cell RNA spiked in.

Worth noting for this clonotype: Given a much more abundant clone one base away, this may be a read error. The V call is TRBV9, the J call TRBJ2-7; 8 nucleotides line up with TRBD2. CDR3 size: 15 residues. Germline-derived CDR1 and CDR2 are SGDLS and YYNGEE. CDR3 sequence: CASSVEAGATYAQYF. The DNA of the CDR3 is TGTGCCAGCAGCGTCGAAGCGGGGGCCACTTACGCGCAGTACTTC.

In its sample, this clonotype was seen many times. The CDR3 here is CASSLLSGGPMVQETQYF. The CDR3 DNA sequence: TGTGCCAGCAGCTTGCTTTCTGGGGGGCCCATGGTCCAAGAGACCCAGTACTTC. This chain links TRBV5-5 with TRBJ2-5; D is perhaps TRBD1 or TRBD2 (6 bases each). This CDR3 contains 18 residues. Germline V gene data show CDR1 as SGHKS and CDR2 as YYEKEE (reference sequence). The V end was cut by 1 base, the J end by 1 base, with 20 bases between.

This chain uses TRBV20-1 with TRBJ2-3, with 8 bases lining up with TRBD2. The CDR3 consists of 15 residues. CDR1 is DFQATT and CDR2 is SNEGSKA in the germline V gene (reference sequence). The ends lost 6 bases at V and 1 base at J; junction bases unmatched: 9. The CDR3 nucleotides are TGCAGTGCCCAGCGGGGGCGGGGAGGCACAGATACGCAGTATTTT. It encodes CSAQRGRGGTDTQYF.

V and J are TRBV4-3 and TRBJ2-7, with 8 nucleotides matching TRBD2. The V gene end was trimmed by 0 bases and the J gene end by 2 bases; junction bases not matched to a gene: 6. This CDR3 is 16 amino acids long. Germline V gene sequence: CDR1 LGHNA, CDR2 YSLEER. The CDR3 sequence: CASSQDLSGGTYEQYF. The CDR3 DNA is TGCGCCAGCAGCCAAGATCTGAGCGGGGGAACCTACGAGCAGTACTTC.

Note on this clonotype: This may come from a read error, since a much larger clone is one base off. The rearrangement links TRBV27 to TRBJ1-2; D not certain. Germline V CDR1 and CDR2: MNHEY, SMNVEV (reference sequence). V dropped 5 bases and J dropped 4 bases, with 17 bases sitting between them. CDR3 length equals 15 residues. In nucleotides, the CDR3 is TGTGCCAGCAGTCCCTACGGGGAGGGAGGCTATGGCTACACCTTC. Protein: CASSPYGEGGYGYTF.

This clonotype was found many times. The rearrangement links TRBV20-1 to TRBJ2-3; D is unclear. Germline V gene lookup returns CDR1 DFQATT and CDR2 SNEGSKA (reference sequence). The CDR3 has 13 amino acids. The V and J ends lost 4 bases and 5 bases respectively, with 13 bases between them. This CDR3 is CSANQALRDTQYF. The CDR3 nucleotides are TGCAGTGCTAATCAAGCGCTAAGAGATACGCAGTATTTT.

This clonotype was recorded many times. The chain couples TRBV25-1 to TRBJ2-5, with 7 bases lining up with TRBD2. Germline CDR1 MGHDK, CDR2 SYGVNS. CDR3 size: 14 residues. V gave up 6 bases and J gave up 3 bases; unmatched junction bases: 7. CDR3 in amino acids: CASRQAGVKETQYF. For the CDR3, the DNA is TGTGCCAGCAGACAGGCGGGAGTTAAAGAGACCCAGTACTTC.

This rearrangement joins TRBV7-7 to TRBJ2-2; TRBD1 matches 7 bases. The CDR3 extends over 17 amino acids. Per germline, CDR1 SSHAT and CDR2 FNYEAQ (reference sequence). The V gene end was trimmed by 5 bases and the J gene end by 0 bases; junction bases not matched to a gene: 9. DNA of the CDR3: TGTGCCAGCAGCGATCGGACCGGGACAGCGAACACCGGGGAGCTGTTTTTT. This encodes CASSDRTGTANTGELFF.

For this clonotype: A much larger clone lies a single base off, so this may be a read error. The rearrangement joins TRBV7-2 to TRBJ2-7; 11 bases map to TRBD2. The CDR3 sequence is 15 residues long. J lost 5 bases, V lost 4 bases, and 7 bases had no gene match. Germline V gene sequence: CDR1 SGHTA, CDR2 FQGNSA. The CDR3 DNA reads as TGTGCCAGCAGCTCACTAGCGGGGGTCCCCGACGAGCAGTACTTC. As protein: CASSSLAGVPDEQYF.

The chain is built from TRBV29-1 and TRBJ2-7; D might be TRBD1 (6 bases). V was cut by 6 bases and J by 1 base, with 16 bases left in between. The V gene's germline CDR1 is SQVTM and CDR2 ANQGSEA. The CDR3 consists of 14 residues. The CDR3 reads CSVDKATGSYEQYF. The CDR3 DNA reads as TGCAGCGTCGATAAAGCGACAGGATCCTACGAGCAGTACTTC.

The chain recombines TRBV4-3 with TRBJ1-2; 8 bases are shared with TRBD1. The V segment lost 0 bases and the J segment 3 bases; nucleotides outside the gene matches: 9. CDR3 length equals 17 residues. Per germline, CDR1 LGHNA and CDR2 YSLEER. DNA for the CDR3: TGCGCCAGCAGCCAAGAGACAGGGGAGTCGATCTACTATGGCTACACCTTC. Translation: CASSQETGESIYYGYTF.

This chain links TRBV21-1 with TRBJ2-4; the table names TRBD1, a call not compared with the DNA. TRBV21-1 is a pseudogene. CDR3 length equals 14 residues. CDR3 in amino acids: CAQGAGETKNIQYF. In DNA form, the CDR3 reads TGTGCGCAGGGGGCCGGGGAAACCAAAAACATTCAGTACTTC.

V and J are TRBV19 and TRBJ2-2; 7 bases line up with TRBD2. The germline V gene has CDR1 LNHDA and CDR2 SQIVND (reference sequence). The CDR3 is 15 residues long. V was clipped by 0 bases and J by 6 bases; unmatched bases: 4. CDR3 DNA sequence: TGTGCCAGTAGTATAGACGGGGGGTACGCCGGGGAGCTGTTTTTT. Its translation is CASSIDGGYAGELFF.

The chain couples TRBV2 to TRBJ1-1, with D hard to call. Germline CDR1 and CDR2: SNHLY and FYNNEI. The CDR3 extends over 12 amino acids. Trimming took 8 bases from V and 3 from J, leaving 10 bases between them. The CDR3 loop reads CASPGGDTEAFF. The CDR3 coding sequence is TGTGCCAGCCCGGGTGGGGACACTGAAGCTTTCTTT. The variable domain in full, with the rest retrieved from reference TRBV2 and TRBJ1-1, is EPEVTQTPSHQVTQMGQEVILRCVPISNHLYFYWYRQILGQKVEFLVSFYNNEISEKSEIFDDQFSVERPDGSNFTLKIRSTKLEDSAMYFCASPGGDTEAFFGQGTRLTVV.

A remark on this clonotype: The junction shows a germline mismatch at one end, possibly a read error. As DNA, the CDR3 is TGTGCCAGCATCGGCCTGGTTGGAGACACCGAAGCTTTCTTT. Its translation is CASIGLVGDTEAFF. The chain joins TRBV12-3 or TRBV12-4 to TRBJ1-1; the D is unclear. The CDR3 has 14 amino acids.

This clonotype was seen only a few times. The gene calls are TRBV4-1 and TRBJ2-7; D unresolved. Germline CDR1 is MGHRA and CDR2 is YSYEKL. V was shortened by 1 base and J by 6 bases, with 4 bases between the two germline ends. The CDR3 totals 11 residues. The CDR3 protein is CASSQAAEQYF. The CDR3 coding sequence is TGCGCCAGCAGCCAAGCGGCCGAGCAGTACTTC.

The sample holds many counts of this clonotype. This chain connects TRBV30 to TRBJ2-7, with TRBD2 identical over 10 bases. The germline V gene has CDR1 GTSNPN and CDR2 SVGIG (reference sequence). CDR3 length: 14 amino acids. Losses at the gene ends were 0 bases for V and 2 bases for J; bases not matched to a gene: 1. The CDR3 spells CAWSVLAGPYEQYF. In DNA, the CDR3 is TGTGCCTGGAGTGTACTAGCGGGGCCCTACGAGCAGTACTTC.

This clonotype was picked up many times. The chain employs TRBV5-1 and TRBJ1-1, with D possibly TRBD1 on 5 matching bases. Between the trimmed V and J ends, which lost 4 bases and 5 bases, there was a span of 24 bases. Germline V lookup: CDR1 SGHRS, CDR2 YFSETQ. CDR3 length: 17 amino acids. The CDR3 sequence: CASSTEPGAIGWTEAFF. The CDR3 DNA is TGCGCCAGCAGCACTGAACCCGGGGCGATTGGGTGGACTGAAGCTTTCTTT.

The sample holds many counts of this clonotype. This sequence joins TRBV27 and TRBJ2-1; TRBD2 matches 9 bases. This CDR3 region has 15 residues. The junction had 2 bases not matched to a gene; V was cut back by 3 bases and J by 2 bases. The germline V gene has CDR1 MNHEY and CDR2 SMNVEV (reference sequence). The CDR3: CASSFSGGPYNEQFF. Here the CDR3 DNA reads TGTGCCAGCAGTTTTAGCGGGGGTCCCTACAATGAGCAGTTCTTC.

This clonotype has at least ten counts. J is TRBJ2-3 and V is TRBV9; the match to TRBD2 covers 7 bases. J gave up 4 bases and V 3 bases, and 5 bases lay outside the gene matches. Per germline, CDR1 SGDLS and CDR2 YYNGEE. This CDR3 has 14 amino acids. The CDR3, as DNA: TGTGCCAGCAGCGCGCTCGGACTAGCAGATACGCAGTATTTT. Translation: CASSALGLADTQYF.

V is TRBV10-3 and J is TRBJ2-7; TRBD1 aligns across 9 bases. The CDR3 consists of 14 residues. Germline V gene sequence: CDR1 ENHRY, CDR2 SYGVKD. Unmatched junction bases numbered 2, after V lost 3 bases and J lost 2 bases. The CDR3 sequence is CAISDWTGAYEQYF. The DNA for the CDR3 is TGTGCCATCAGTGACTGGACAGGGGCCTACGAGCAGTACTTC.